These 23 T cell receptor beta chains were all obtained from the same sample, sequenced in a study of shared clonotypes between healthy human individuals. The assay was immunoSEQ multiplex PCR, and TCRdb's table has in-frame clones only and misses some. The repertoire has over 2,000,000 clones, around 93% of them found once; the top ten carry less than 2%. Naive CD8 cells lacked CD45RO and underwent positive selection for CCR7, leaving out terminally differentiated effector memory CD45RA+ cells. Sequencing input: naive CD8+ T cells from PBMCs. Every receptor here comes from a man aged 18 to 30 in good health. Some clones in this sample may be carry-over from other donors' samples.

This clone was seen just once. CDR3 in amino acids: CSVVPFGQGAGGYTF. The CDR3 bases are TGCAGCGTTGTCCCCTTTGGACAGGGGGCTGGTGGCTACACCTTC. The chain employs TRBV29-1 and TRBJ1-2, with TRBD1 identical over 11 bases. Germline values: CDR1 SQVTM, CDR2 ANQGSEA. V was clipped by 4 bases and J by 7 bases; unmatched bases: 11. The CDR3 contains 15 residues.

The rearrangement links TRBV2 to TRBJ2-1, with D possibly TRBD2 on 6 matching bases. Germline loops: CDR1 SNHLY, CDR2 FYNNEI. Trimming removed 8 bases from V and 5 bases from J, with 16 bases in between. The CDR3 is made up of 14 amino acids. The CDR3 loop is CASPGTQANNEQFF. The DNA for the CDR3 is TGTGCCAGCCCCGGGACTCAGGCCAACAATGAGCAGTTCTTC.

CDR3 coding DNA: TGTGCCAGCAGCCCCCATGGGCAGGGGGCTTACGAGCAGTACTTC. This encodes CASSPHGQGAYEQYF. The chain recombines TRBV13 with TRBJ2-7; 8 nucleotides line up with TRBD1. V shed 5 bases and J 4 bases; nucleotides not matched to a gene: 10. The CDR3 runs to 15 residues. CDR1 and CDR2 from the germline V gene are PRHDT and FYEKMQ (reference sequence).

The rearrangement links TRBV7-8 to TRBJ2-7; 9 nucleotides agree with TRBD1. Trimming at V came to 1 base and at J to 2 bases, leaving 12 bases not matched to a gene. The CDR3 spans 18 residues. Germline loops: CDR1 SGHVS, CDR2 FQNEAQ. The CDR3 protein is CASSLGVLGGQGPYEQYF. In nucleotides, the CDR3 is TGTGCCAGCAGCTTAGGCGTCCTAGGGGGACAGGGCCCCTACGAGCAGTACTTC. The variable domain in full, with the rest retrieved from reference TRBV7-8 and TRBJ2-7, is GAGVSQSPRYKVAKRGQDVALRCDPISGHVSLFWYQQALGQGPEFLTYFQNEAQLDKSGLPSDRFFAERPEGSVSTLKIQRTQQEDSAVYLCASSLGVLGGQGPYEQYFGPGTRLTVT.

This chain connects TRBV28 to TRBJ2-3, with D possibly matching TRBD2 (5 bases). V was clipped by 5 bases and J by 10 bases, with 16 bases between them. The CDR3 contains 13 residues. Germline V gene lookup returns CDR1 MDHEN and CDR2 SYDVKM. As DNA, the CDR3 is TGTGCCAGCAGTACCCTTCCGGGAAAGGCGCAGTATTTT. Protein sequence: CASSTLPGKAQYF. Full variable domain (remainder filled in from reference TRBV28 and TRBJ2-3): DVKVTQSSRYLVKRTGEKVFLECVQDMDHENMFWYRQDPGLGLRLIYFSYDVKMKEKGDIPEGYSVSREKKERFSLILESASTNQTSMYLCASSTLPGKAQYFGPGTRLTVL.

The chain is built from TRBV2 and TRBJ2-1; 7 positions match TRBD2. The V segment lost 3 bases and the J segment 4 bases; nucleotides outside the gene matches: 3. The CDR3 sequence is 14 residues long. Germline V gene data show CDR1 as SNHLY and CDR2 as FYNNEI. The CDR3 loop reads CASSEGSGYNEQFF. The CDR3, as DNA: TGTGCCAGCAGTGAGGGTAGCGGGTACAATGAGCAGTTCTTC. Full variable domain (rest looked up from reference TRBV2 and TRBJ2-1): EPEVTQTPSHQVTQMGQEVILRCVPISNHLYFYWYRQILGQKVEFLVSFYNNEISEKSEIFDDQFSVERPDGSNFTLKIRSTKLEDSAMYFCASSEGSGYNEQFFGPGTRLTVL.

V gene TRBV28 combines with J gene TRBJ2-7; TRBD2 agrees at 7 bases. The CDR3 length is 16 residues. The V segment lost 6 bases and the J segment 2 bases; nucleotides outside the gene matches: 13. Germline CDR1 MDHEN, CDR2 SYDVKM. CDR3 region: CASRDRNLGLTYEQYF. In DNA form, the CDR3 reads TGTGCCAGCAGGGACCGGAATCTGGGACTAACCTACGAGCAGTACTTC.

The rearrangement links TRBV9 to TRBJ1-2; no clear D. This CDR3 is 15 amino acids long. The germline CDR1 and CDR2 sequences are SGDLS and YYNGEE. Trimming stripped 2 bases from V and 2 bases from J, with 13 bases between. The CDR3 here is CASSVRTSSNYGYTF. For the CDR3, the DNA is TGTGCCAGCAGCGTTCGGACGAGTAGCAACTATGGCTACACCTTC.

The chain uses TRBV27 and TRBJ2-5; TRBD2 might be the D (6 bases). V was shortened by 6 bases and J by 2 bases, with 10 bases between the two germline ends. The CDR3 sequence is 13 residues long. CDR1 is MNHEY and CDR2 is SMNVEV in the germline V gene (reference sequence). CDR3 in amino acids: CASRGGDQETQYF. The CDR3 DNA is TGTGCCAGCAGGGGGGGTGATCAAGAGACCCAGTACTTC.

The chain uses TRBV19 and TRBJ2-3; maybe TRBD2 (7 bases). CDR1 is LNHDA and CDR2 is SQIVND in the germline V gene (reference sequence). The CDR3 sequence is 15 residues long. Trimming removed 5 bases from V and 9 bases from J, with 21 bases in between. CDR3 DNA: TGTGCCAGTAGTTTTTGGCACGCCGGGGGGCAAACGCAGTATTTT. This encodes CASSFWHAGGQTQYF. Drawing the rest from reference TRBV19 and TRBJ2-3, the complete variable domain is DGGITQSPKYLFRKEGQNVTLSCEQNLNHDAMYWYRQDPGQGLRLIYYSQIVNDFQKGDIAEGYSVSREKKESFPLTVTSAQKNPTAFYLCASSFWHAGGQTQYFGPGTRLTVL.

The rearrangement links TRBV7-8 to TRBJ1-5; D is possibly TRBD1 (6 bases). CDR1 SGHVS and CDR2 FQNEAQ come from the germline V gene. V was shortened by 5 bases and J by 5 bases, with 13 bases between the two germline ends. The CDR3 length is 14 residues. CDR3 residues: CASSRRQEDQPQHF. DNA for the CDR3: TGTGCCAGCAGCCGACGACAGGAGGATCAGCCCCAGCATTTT.

The chain carries TRBV18 and TRBJ1-5; TRBD1 might be the D (5 bases). Germline CDR1 is KGHSH and CDR2 is LQKENI. The CDR3 has 16 residues. Trimming took off 0 bases at V and 3 bases at J, with 12 bases between the two ends. This CDR3 reads CASSPPGVMPNQPQHF. The CDR3 nucleotides read TGTGCCAGCTCACCACCGGGGGTGATGCCCAATCAGCCCCAGCATTTT.

This chain uses TRBV27 with TRBJ2-7; 15 positions match TRBD2. Germline V gene data show CDR1 as MNHEY and CDR2 as SMNVEV (reference sequence). Germline trimming cut 3 bases from V and 4 bases from J; bases unmatched to any gene: 7. The CDR3 is made up of 17 amino acids. In DNA form, the CDR3 reads TGTGCCAGCAGTTTGGGACTAGCGGGAGGTCCTAGGTACGAGCAGTACTTC. Translation: CASSLGLAGGPRYEQYF.

The CDR3 is CASSSTSLDTQYF. CDR3 in DNA: TGTGCCAGCAGTTCGACTAGTCTAGATACGCAGTATTTT. The V call is TRBV27, the J call TRBJ2-3; D is possibly TRBD2 (6 bases). The CDR3 length is 13 residues. Trimming removed 4 bases from V and 5 bases from J, with 10 bases in between. Germline loops: CDR1 MNHEY, CDR2 SMNVEV (reference sequence).

Concerning this clone: The same CDR3 arises from other DNA sequences in this sample as well. The CDR3 reads CASSLRGFHEQYF. The CDR3 nucleotides are TGTGCCAGCAGTTTAAGGGGGTTCCACGAGCAGTACTTC. The rearrangement joins TRBV27 to TRBJ2-7, with TRBD1 as a possible D gene (6 bases). Germline values: CDR1 MNHEY, CDR2 SMNVEV (reference sequence). The ends were cut back, 2 bases at V and 5 bases at J, with 10 bases in the middle. The CDR3 spans 13 residues.

The gene calls are TRBV11-2 and TRBJ2-1; D is uncertain. This CDR3 is 12 amino acids long. V lost 1 base to trimming and J lost 8 bases, with 6 bases between them. CDR1 SGHAT and CDR2 FQNNGV come from the germline V gene. The CDR3 region is CASSLVPYEQFF. In DNA, the CDR3 is TGTGCCAGCAGCTTAGTTCCCTATGAGCAGTTCTTC.

The chain is built from TRBV2 and TRBJ1-5; the D gene is possibly TRBD1 (5 bases). Trimming removed 3 bases at V and 3 bases at J, with 9 bases between. The CDR3 runs 14 residues. CDR1 is SNHLY and CDR2 is FYNNEI in the germline V gene. CDR3: CASSEGLNNQPQHF. The CDR3 DNA follows: TGTGCCAGCAGTGAGGGACTGAACAATCAGCCCCAGCATTTT. Using reference TRBV2 and TRBJ1-5 for the parts outside the CDR3, the full variable domain is EPEVTQTPSHQVTQMGQEVILRCVPISNHLYFYWYRQILGQKVEFLVSFYNNEISEKSEIFDDQFSVERPDGSNFTLKIRSTKLEDSAMYFCASSEGLNNQPQHFGDGTRLSIL.

Turning to this clone: An end of the junction does not agree with germline; a read error may underlie this. V is TRBV6-5 and J is TRBJ1-2; a weak D match, TRBD1 (5 bases). Germline V gene lookup returns CDR1 MNHEY and CDR2 SVGAGI. The CDR3 consists of 15 residues. In DNA form, the CDR3 reads TGTGCCAGCAGTCAGACAGCGCTGAGGTTCTATGGCCACACCTTC. It specifies CASSQTALRFYGHTF.

This rearrangement joins TRBV10-2 to TRBJ2-2; D call uncertain. The CDR3 is 12 residues long. CDR1 and CDR2 (germline): WSHSY, SAAADI. V lost 3 bases, J lost 6 bases, and 5 bases lay in between. This CDR3 is CASSDRAGELFF. The CDR3 nucleotides read TGCGCCAGCAGTGATCGGGCCGGGGAGCTGTTTTTT.

The chain is built from TRBV11-1 and TRBJ2-1; no reliable D call. CDR3 length: 15 residues. Trimming pared 5 bases from V and 0 bases from J, leaving 11 bases between. The germline CDR1 and CDR2 sequences are SGHAT and FQDESV (reference sequence). CDR3 bases: TGTGCCAGCAGCCCGGCCTACTCCTCCTACAATGAGCAGTTCTTC. This sequence encodes CASSPAYSSYNEQFF.

This clone has more than one count but fewer than ten. The genes are TRBV14 and TRBJ1-5, with D perhaps matching TRBD1 (5 bases). V was cut by 1 base and J by 10 bases, with 11 bases left in between. Germline values: CDR1 SGHDN, CDR2 FVKESK. This CDR3 has 13 residues. CDR3 sequence: CASSQGREGPQHF. In DNA form, the CDR3 reads TGTGCCAGCAGCCAAGGCAGGGAGGGACCCCAGCATTTT.

The rearrangement uses TRBV27 and TRBJ2-7; 12 bases agree with TRBD2. The CDR3 sequence is 15 residues long. V shed 5 bases and J 4 bases; nucleotides not matched to a gene: 6. Per germline, CDR1 MNHEY and CDR2 SMNVEV (reference sequence). CDR3 loop: CASSRGLAGLYEQYF. In DNA form, the CDR3 reads TGTGCCAGCAGTCGAGGACTAGCGGGGCTGTACGAGCAGTACTTC.

This chain connects TRBV7-9 to TRBJ1-1; D unresolved. CDR1 and CDR2 (germline): SEHNR, FQNEAQ (reference sequence). The CDR3 consists of 13 residues. V gave up 8 bases and J gave up 0 bases, with 10 bases separating them. This CDR3 is CASGPQLNTEAFF. The CDR3 DNA is TGTGCCAGCGGGCCGCAGCTGAACACTGAAGCTTTCTTT.